Listed below are T cell receptor beta chains from one sample, sequenced in a study of T cells of healthy individuals. Each CDR3 protein is one row after TCRdb ran MiXCR on the 5' RACE reads. The table includes fewer than 75,000 distinct CDR3 sequences, around 15% detected once. These receptors all stem from a human donor in good health. CDR3s include the opening cysteine and the closing phenylalanine or tryptophan. The order of the fields is D gene, V gene, clone size, J gene, CDR3 DNA, CDR3 protein. The D gene is left open where the match is weak. Only some rows state a clone size, as once, few, many or a class for expanded clones.

NA,TRBV6-2/TRBV6-3,few,TRBJ2-1,TGTGCCAGCAGTTACGTAGCCCTATACAATGAGCAGTTCTTC,CASSYVALYNEQFF
NA,TRBV5-6,NA,TRBJ2-1,TGTGCCAGCAGCTTGGGTTTCGATGAGCAGTTCTTC,CASSLGFDEQFF
NA,TRBV7-9,NA,TRBJ2-1,TGTGCCAGCAGCCCCAATCTGATGCAGTTCTTC,CASSPNLMQFF
NA,TRBV29-1,NA,TRBJ2-1,TGCAGCGTCAACAGGGTCCTTCTCAATGAGCAGTTCTTC,CSVNRVLLNEQFF
TRBD1,TRBV20-1,NA,TRBJ2-7,TGCAGTGCGGGGACAGGGAGGGTCAACGAGCAGTACTTC,CSAGTGRVNEQYF
NA,TRBV28,NA,TRBJ1-6,TGTGCCAGCAGTTTCTCAGGCGCCTATAATTCACCCCTCCACTTT,CASSFSGAYNSPLHF
NA,TRBV28,few,TRBJ1-1,TGTGCCAGCAGCCTCGCGAACACTGAAGCTTTCTTT,CASSLANTEAFF
TRBD1,TRBV3-1,many,TRBJ1-2,TGTGCCAGCAGCCATGACAGGGCGAGCGATGGCTACACCTTC,CASSHDRASDGYTF
NA,TRBV9,NA,TRBJ2-1,TGTGCCAGCAGTTTCCGTAACAGGGCCGGGGTTAATGAGCAGTTCTTC,CASSFRNRAGVNEQFF
NA,TRBV27,few,TRBJ1-5,TGTGCCAGCAGTTTAAATAGGGGGACTCAGCCCCAGCATTTT,CASSLNRGTQPQHF
NA,TRBV7-2,many,TRBJ1-5,TGTGCCAGCAGCTTTGGGGCGGCCTATAGCAATCAGCCCCAGCATTTT,CASSFGAAYSNQPQHF
NA,TRBV27,NA,TRBJ2-1,TGTGCCAGCAGTTTGAGTGGAAGATCCTACAATGAGCAGTTCTTC,CASSLSGRSYNEQFF
TRBD1,TRBV24-1,NA,TRBJ2-3,TGTGCCACCAGGCTGGGGGACAGGGCTGCAGATACGCAGTATTTT,CATRLGDRAADTQYF
TRBD2,TRBV6-2/TRBV6-3,many,TRBJ2-1,TGTGCCAGCAGTTACTCGTTAGCGGGGTACAATGAGCAGTTCTTC,CASSYSLAGYNEQFF
TRBD1,TRBV7-2,NA,TRBJ1-2,TGTGCCAGCAGCTCGGGACAGGCTAACTATGGCTACACCTTC,CASSSGQANYGYTF
TRBD1,TRBV5-1,NA,TRBJ1-1,TGCGCCAGCAGCTCGGTAACAGGGGCCACTGAAGCTTTCTTT,CASSSVTGATEAFF
NA,TRBV12-3/TRBV12-4,many,TRBJ2-4,TGTGCCAGCAGCTTTGTCGGGGTGGGGCTCAAAAACATTCAGTACTTC,CASSFVGVGLKNIQYF
NA,TRBV2,NA,TRBJ2-2,TGTGCCAGCAGTGAAGTGGGGACCGGGGAGCTGTTTTTT,CASSEVGTGELFF
TRBD1,TRBV2,NA,TRBJ1-3,TGTGCCAGCAGCACAGGGGTTCACGGAAACACCATATATTTT,CASSTGVHGNTIYF
NA,TRBV7-2,NA,TRBJ1-1,TGTGCCAGCAGCTCAGGGATATTGCTGAACACTGAAGCTTTCTTT,CASSSGILLNTEAFF
TRBD2,TRBV19,many,TRBJ2-3,TGTGCCAGTAGTTGGACTAGCGGATCGACTAGCACAGATACGCAGTATTTT,CASSWTSGSTSTDTQYF
NA,TRBV6-1,few,TRBJ1-5,TGTGCCAGCAGTGAAGGTATGGGGCCGGGACAGCCCCAGCATTTT,CASSEGMGPGQPQHF
NA,TRBV6-5,NA,TRBJ2-4,TGTGCCAGCAGTTCCGGAAACATTCAGTACTTC,CASSSGNIQYF
TRBD1,TRBV4-1,many,TRBJ2-1,TGCGCCAGCAGCCAACCTGCGGGACAGGGCCACAATGAGCAGTTCTTC,CASSQPAGQGHNEQFF
TRBD2,TRBV7-3,NA,TRBJ2-1,TGTGCCAGCAGCTTAACCGGGGGGACCTACAATGAGCAGTTCTTC,CASSLTGGTYNEQFF
NA,TRBV6-1,NA,TRBJ1-1,TGTGCCAGCAGTGAAGGGGCAGCGAGGAGTGGGGCTTTCTTT,CASSEGAARSGAFF